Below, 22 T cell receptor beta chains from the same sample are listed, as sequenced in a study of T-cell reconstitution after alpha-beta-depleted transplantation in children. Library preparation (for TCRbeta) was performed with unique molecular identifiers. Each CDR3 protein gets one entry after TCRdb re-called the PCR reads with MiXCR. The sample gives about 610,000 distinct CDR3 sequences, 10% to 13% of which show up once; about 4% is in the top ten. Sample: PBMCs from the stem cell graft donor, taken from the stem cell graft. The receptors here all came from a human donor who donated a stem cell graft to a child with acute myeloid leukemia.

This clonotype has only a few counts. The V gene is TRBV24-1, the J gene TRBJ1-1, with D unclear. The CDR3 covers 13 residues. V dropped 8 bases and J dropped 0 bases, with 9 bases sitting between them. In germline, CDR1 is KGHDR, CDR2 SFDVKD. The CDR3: CATNSGMNTEAFF. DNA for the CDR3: TGTGCCACCAACTCCGGGATGAACACTGAAGCTTTCTTT.

The CDR3 protein is CASSQEGGRDNEQFF. The CDR3 DNA sequence: TGCGCCAGCAGCCAAGAGGGAGGGAGGGACAATGAGCAGTTCTTC. The chain combines TRBV4-3 with TRBJ2-1, with 7 bases identical to TRBD2. The junction had 4 bases not matched to a gene; V was cut back by 0 bases and J by 5 bases. The length of the CDR3 is 15 residues. The germline V gene has CDR1 LGHNA and CDR2 YSLEER.

The CDR3 DNA reads as TGCAGCGTTGAAGAGGACAGCGCGCGTGGCTACACCTTC. Translated, it gives CSVEEDSARGYTF. The chain uses TRBV29-1 and TRBJ1-2; TRBD1 is a possible D gene (6 bases). Germline V gene sequence: CDR1 SQVTM, CDR2 ANQGSEA. The CDR3 totals 13 residues. Trimming pared 0 bases from V and 7 bases from J, leaving 12 bases between. Full variable domain (missing parts from reference TRBV29-1 and TRBJ1-2): SAVISQKPSRDICQRGTSLTIQCQVDSQVTMMFWYRQQPGQSLTLIATANQGSEATYESGFVIDKFPISRPNLTFSTLTVSNMSPEDSSIYLCSVEEDSARGYTFGSGTRLTVV.

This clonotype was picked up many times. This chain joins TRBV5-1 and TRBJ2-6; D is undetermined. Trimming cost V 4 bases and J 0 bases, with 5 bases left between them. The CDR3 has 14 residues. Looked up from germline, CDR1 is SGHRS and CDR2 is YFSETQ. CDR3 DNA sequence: TGCGCCAGCAGCGCAAACTCTGGGGCCAACGTCCTGACTTTC. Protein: CASSANSGANVLTF.

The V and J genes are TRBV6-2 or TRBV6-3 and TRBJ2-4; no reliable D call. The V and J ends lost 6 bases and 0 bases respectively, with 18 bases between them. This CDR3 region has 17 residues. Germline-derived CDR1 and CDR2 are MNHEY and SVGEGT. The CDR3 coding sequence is TGTGCCAGCAGAAGCACTGGACGATCGCTAGCCAAAAACATTCAGTACTTC. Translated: CASRSTGRSLAKNIQYF.

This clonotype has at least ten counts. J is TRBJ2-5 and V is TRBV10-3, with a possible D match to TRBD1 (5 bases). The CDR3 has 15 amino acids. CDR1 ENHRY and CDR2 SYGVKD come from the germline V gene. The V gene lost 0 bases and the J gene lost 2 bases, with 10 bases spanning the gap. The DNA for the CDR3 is TGTGCCATCAGTGAGTCGGACACCCAACAAGAGACCCAGTACTTC. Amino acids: CAISESDTQQETQYF.

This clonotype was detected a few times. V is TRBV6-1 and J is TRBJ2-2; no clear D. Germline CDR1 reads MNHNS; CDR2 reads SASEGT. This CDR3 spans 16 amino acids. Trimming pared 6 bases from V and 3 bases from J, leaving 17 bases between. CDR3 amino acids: CASSSPGIDHTGELFF. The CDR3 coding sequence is TGTGCCAGCAGCTCACCTGGCATAGACCACACCGGGGAGCTGTTTTTT.

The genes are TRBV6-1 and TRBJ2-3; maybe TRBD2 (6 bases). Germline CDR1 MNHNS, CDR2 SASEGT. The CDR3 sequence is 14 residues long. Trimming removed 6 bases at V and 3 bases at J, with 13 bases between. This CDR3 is CASREFRETDTQYF. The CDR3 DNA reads TGTGCCAGCAGGGAATTCCGGGAGACAGATACGCAGTATTTT.

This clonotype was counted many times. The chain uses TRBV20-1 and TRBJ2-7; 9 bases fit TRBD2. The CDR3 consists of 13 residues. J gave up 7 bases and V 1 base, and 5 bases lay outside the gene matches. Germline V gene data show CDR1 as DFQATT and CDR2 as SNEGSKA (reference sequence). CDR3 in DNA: TGCAGTGCTAGAGGACTAGCGGCAAGGGAGCAGTACTTC. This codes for CSARGLAAREQYF.

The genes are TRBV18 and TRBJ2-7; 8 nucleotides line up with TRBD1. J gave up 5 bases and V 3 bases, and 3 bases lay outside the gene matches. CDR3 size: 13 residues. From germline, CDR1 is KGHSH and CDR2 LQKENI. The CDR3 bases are TGTGCCAGCTCACCGGGACAGGTCGACGAGCAGTACTTC. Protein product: CASSPGQVDEQYF.

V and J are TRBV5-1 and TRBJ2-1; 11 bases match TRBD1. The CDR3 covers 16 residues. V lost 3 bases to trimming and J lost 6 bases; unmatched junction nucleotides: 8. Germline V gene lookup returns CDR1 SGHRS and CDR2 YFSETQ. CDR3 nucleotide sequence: TGCGCCAGCAGCTACCCCGGGACAGGGGGAAGCAATGAGCAGTTCTTC. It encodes CASSYPGTGGSNEQFF.

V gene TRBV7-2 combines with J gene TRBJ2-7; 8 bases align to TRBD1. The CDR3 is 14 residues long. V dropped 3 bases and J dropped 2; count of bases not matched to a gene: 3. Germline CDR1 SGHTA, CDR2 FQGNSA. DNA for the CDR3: TGTGCCAGCAGCTTGCCACAGGGGGCCTACGAGCAGTACTTC. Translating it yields CASSLPQGAYEQYF.

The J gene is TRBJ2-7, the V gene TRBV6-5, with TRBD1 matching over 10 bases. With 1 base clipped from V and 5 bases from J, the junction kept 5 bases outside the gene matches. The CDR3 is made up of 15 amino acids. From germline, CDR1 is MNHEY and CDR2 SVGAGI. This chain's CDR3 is CASSYFRDRGDEQYF. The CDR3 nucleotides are TGTGCCAGCAGTTACTTCCGGGACAGGGGTGACGAGCAGTACTTC.

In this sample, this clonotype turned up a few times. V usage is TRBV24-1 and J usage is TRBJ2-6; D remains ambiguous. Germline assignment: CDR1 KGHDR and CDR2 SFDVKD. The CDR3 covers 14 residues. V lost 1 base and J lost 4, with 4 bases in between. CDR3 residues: CATSDFTGANVLTF. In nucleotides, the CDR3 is TGTGCCACCAGTGATTTTACCGGGGCCAACGTCCTGACTTTC.

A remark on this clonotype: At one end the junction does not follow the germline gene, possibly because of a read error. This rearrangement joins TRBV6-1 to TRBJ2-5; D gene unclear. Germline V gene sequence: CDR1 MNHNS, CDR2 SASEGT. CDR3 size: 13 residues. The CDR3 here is CASSDGVVAKVAF. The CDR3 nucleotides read TGTGCCAGCAGTGATGGGGTAGTTGCCAAAGTTGCGTTC.

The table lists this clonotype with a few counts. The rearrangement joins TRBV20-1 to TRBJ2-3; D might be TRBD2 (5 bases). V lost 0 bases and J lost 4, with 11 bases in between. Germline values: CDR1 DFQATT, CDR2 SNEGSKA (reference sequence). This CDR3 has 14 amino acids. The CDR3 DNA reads TGCAGTGCTAGAGAGGCTAGGCGGGCAGATACGCAGTATTTT. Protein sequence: CSAREARRADTQYF.

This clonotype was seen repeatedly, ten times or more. The CDR3 nucleotides read TGTGCCAGCAGCCAAGTTCCAAGGACCGTCAATGAGCAGTTCTTC. As protein: CASSQVPRTVNEQFF. The rearrangement links TRBV4-2 to TRBJ2-1; D gene unclear. The CDR3 consists of 15 residues. Trimming removed 1 base from V and 6 bases from J, with 13 bases in between. Germline V gene data show CDR1 as LGHNA and CDR2 as YNFKEQ.

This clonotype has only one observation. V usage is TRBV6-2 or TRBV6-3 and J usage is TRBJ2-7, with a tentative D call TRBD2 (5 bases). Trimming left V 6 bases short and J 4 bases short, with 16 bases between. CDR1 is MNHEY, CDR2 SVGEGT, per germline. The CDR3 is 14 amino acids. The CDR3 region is CASRGYGGTYEQYF. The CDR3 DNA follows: TGTGCCAGCAGGGGGTACGGAGGAACGTACGAGCAGTACTTC.

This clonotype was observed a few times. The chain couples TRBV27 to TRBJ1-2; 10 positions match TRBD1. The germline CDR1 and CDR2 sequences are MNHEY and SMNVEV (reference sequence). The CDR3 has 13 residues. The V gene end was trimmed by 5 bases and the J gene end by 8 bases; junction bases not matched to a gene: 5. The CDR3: CASSPTGGRGYTF. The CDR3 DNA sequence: TGTGCCAGCAGTCCGACAGGGGGCCGGGGCTACACCTTC.

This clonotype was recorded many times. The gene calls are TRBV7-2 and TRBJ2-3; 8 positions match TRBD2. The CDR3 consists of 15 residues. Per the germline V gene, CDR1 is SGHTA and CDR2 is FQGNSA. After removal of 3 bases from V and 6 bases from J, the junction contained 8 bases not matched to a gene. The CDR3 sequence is CASSFSGVGADTQYF. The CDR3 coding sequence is TGTGCCAGCAGCTTTAGCGGGGTGGGGGCGGATACGCAGTATTTT.

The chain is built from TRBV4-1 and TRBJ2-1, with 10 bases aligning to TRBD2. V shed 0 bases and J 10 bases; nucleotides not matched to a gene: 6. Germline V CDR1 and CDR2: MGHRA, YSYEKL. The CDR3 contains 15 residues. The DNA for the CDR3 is TGCGCCAGCAGCCAAGAGGCCCCGGGACTAGCGGAGCAGTTCTTC. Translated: CASSQEAPGLAEQFF.

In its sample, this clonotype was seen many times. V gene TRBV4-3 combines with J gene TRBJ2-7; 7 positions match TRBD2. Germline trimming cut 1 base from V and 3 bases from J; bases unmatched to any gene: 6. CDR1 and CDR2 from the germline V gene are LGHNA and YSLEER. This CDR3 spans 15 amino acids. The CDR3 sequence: CASSQAAGSLYEQYF. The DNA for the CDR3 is TGCGCCAGCAGCCAAGCAGCGGGATCACTCTACGAGCAGTACTTC.